This T cell receptor beta chain came from a study of blood T cells in healthy people across ages. Turning to the study itself: About one barcoded beta molecule per two T cells was the capture yield of template switching.

This clonotype came up a few times. Germline values: CDR1 SGHRS, CDR2 YFSETQ. The CDR3 is made up of 15 amino acids. The ends were cut back, 4 bases at V and 3 bases at J, with 15 bases in the middle. Every donor provided roughly 10 milliliters of peripheral blood. The total RNA that was extracted per sample amounted to at least 5.5 micrograms. A second PCR of about 6 to 12 cycles used a sample-barcoded 5' primer and a J-beta primer mix. TCRdb itself ran the 5' RACE reads through MiXCR, one entry per CDR3 protein. Of 800,000 to 1,000,000 distinct CDR3 sequences in the sample, around 49% were seen once.

The chain uses TRBV5-1 and TRBJ2-3; D possibly corresponds to TRBD2 (5 bases). Material: blood. This receptor was taken from a man aged 30 to 39 in good health. In DNA, the CDR3 is TGCGCCAGCAGCGAGGGCCCCGGAGGTACAGATACGCAGTATTTT. Protein sequence: CASSEGPGGTDTQYF.